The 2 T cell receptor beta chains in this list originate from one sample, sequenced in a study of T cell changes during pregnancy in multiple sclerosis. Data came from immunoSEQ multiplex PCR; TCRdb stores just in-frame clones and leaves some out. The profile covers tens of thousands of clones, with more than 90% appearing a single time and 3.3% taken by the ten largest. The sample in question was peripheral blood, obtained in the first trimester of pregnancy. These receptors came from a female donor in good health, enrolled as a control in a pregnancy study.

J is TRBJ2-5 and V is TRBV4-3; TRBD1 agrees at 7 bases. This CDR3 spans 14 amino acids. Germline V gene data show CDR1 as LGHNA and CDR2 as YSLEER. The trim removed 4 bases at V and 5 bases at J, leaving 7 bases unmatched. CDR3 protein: CASSPTGRAETQYF. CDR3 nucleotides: TGCGCCAGCAGCCCGACAGGGCGGGCGGAGACCCAGTACTTC.

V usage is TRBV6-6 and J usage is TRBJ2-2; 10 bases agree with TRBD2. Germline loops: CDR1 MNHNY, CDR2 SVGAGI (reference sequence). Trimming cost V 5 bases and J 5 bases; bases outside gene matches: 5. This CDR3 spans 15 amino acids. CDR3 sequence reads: CASSPSGSGTGELFF. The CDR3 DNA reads TGTGCCAGCAGTCCTAGCGGGAGCGGGACCGGGGAGCTGTTTTTT.